This entry lists 16 T cell receptor beta chains sequenced from one sample in a study of T-cell reconstitution after alpha-beta-depleted transplantation in children. Unique molecular identifiers were used to barcode this TCRbeta library. In TCRdb, the PCR reads were re-called with MiXCR into one record per CDR3 protein. The data hold 670,000 or so distinct CDR3 sequences, with approximately 14% observed a single time. The sequencing here drew on PBMCs, taken before TCRalphabeta/CD19-depleted stem cell transplant. These receptors all come from a girl aged 2-10 years with congenital amegakaryocytic thrombocytopenia, due to receive a stem cell transplant.

Concerning this clonotype itself: Germline is not matched at one junction end, which may reflect a read error. The rearrangement links TRBV30 to TRBJ2-3; no definite D call. This CDR3 contains 12 residues. Germline assignment: CDR1 GTSNPN and CDR2 SVGIG (reference sequence). The CDR3 nucleotides are TGTGCCTGGAGTCCCCGTGTAGATAAGCAGTATTTT. Its translation is CAWSPRVDKQYF.

This clonotype was recorded at least ten times. The chain has TRBV7-2 and TRBJ2-7, with D possibly TRBD1 on 5 matching bases. The V gene lost 4 bases and the J gene lost 3 bases, with 10 bases spanning the gap. Looked up from germline, CDR1 is SGHTA and CDR2 is FQGNSA. The CDR3 loop spans 13 amino acids. This CDR3 is CASSYHRNYEQYF. The CDR3 bases are TGTGCCAGCAGCTATCACAGGAACTACGAGCAGTACTTC.

This clonotype was recorded at least ten times. V and J are TRBV6-2 or TRBV6-3 and TRBJ2-1, with 7 bases fitting TRBD2. Germline assignment: CDR1 MNHEY and CDR2 SVGEGT. The V gene end was trimmed by 2 bases and the J gene end by 6 bases; junction bases not matched to a gene: 10. This CDR3 spans 16 amino acids. The CDR3 spells CASSYPQREGVNEQFF. CDR3 sequence (DNA): TGTGCCAGCAGTTACCCCCAGCGGGAAGGCGTCAATGAGCAGTTCTTC.

At least ten counts were recorded for this clonotype. The chain carries TRBV7-8 and TRBJ2-3; D may be TRBD2 (6 bases). CDR3 size: 17 residues. V lost 4 bases to trimming and J lost 2 bases, with 19 bases between them. Germline V gives CDR1 SGHVS, CDR2 FQNEAQ. The CDR3 sequence is CASSSFGTYDLTDTQYF. CDR3 nucleotides: TGTGCCAGCAGCTCCTTCGGGACTTACGACCTCACAGATACGCAGTATTTT.

The chain combines TRBV6-1 with TRBJ1-2; no clear D. The CDR3 length is 14 residues. CDR1 is MNHNS, CDR2 SASEGT, per germline. V was cut by 9 bases and J by 7 bases, with 21 bases left in between. This chain's CDR3 is CASNSPWRFSGYTF. Written as DNA, the CDR3 is TGTGCCAGTAATTCGCCATGGCGATTTAGTGGCTACACCTTC.

The V and J genes are TRBV20-1 and TRBJ2-7, with a weak D call TRBD2 (6 bases). The CDR3 covers 15 residues. Germline V CDR1 and CDR2: DFQATT, SNEGSKA (reference sequence). V dropped 6 bases and J dropped 6 bases, with 24 bases sitting between them. The CDR3 nucleotides read TGCAGTGCGGAACCCACCGGCAACGTCGGGAGCGAGCAGTACTTC. This gives the protein CSAEPTGNVGSEQYF.

The chain joins TRBV5-1 to TRBJ2-7, with 11 bases aligning to TRBD2. Germline V gene lookup returns CDR1 SGHRS and CDR2 YFSETQ. The junction had 17 bases not matched to a gene; V was cut back by 4 bases and J by 5 bases. The CDR3 has 18 amino acids. CDR3 nucleotides: TGCGCCAGCAGCGTACTTCCGCGACTAGCGGGATCAGGCCACGAGCAGTACTTC. The encoded protein is CASSVLPRLAGSGHEQYF. Using reference TRBV5-1 and TRBJ2-7 for the parts outside the CDR3, the full variable domain is KAGVTQTPRYLIKTRGQQVTLSCSPISGHRSVSWYQQTPGQGLQFLFEYFSETQRNKGNFPGRFSGRQFSNSRSEMNVSTLELGDSALYLCASSVLPRLAGSGHEQYFGPGTRLTVT.

The chain combines TRBV3-1 with TRBJ2-2; TRBD1 might be the D (5 bases). The germline V and J ends were trimmed by 3 bases and 6 bases, with 20 bases remaining between them. Germline CDR1 is LGHDT and CDR2 is YNNKEL (reference sequence). The CDR3 is 17 residues long. CDR3 sequence: CASSQLTNRSMPGELFF. The CDR3 bases are TGTGCCAGCAGCCAGTTGACGAACAGGTCTATGCCCGGGGAGCTGTTTTTT.

The chain combines TRBV20-1 with TRBJ1-2; D perhaps matches TRBD1 (5 bases). The germline gives CDR1 DFQATT, CDR2 SNEGSKA (reference sequence). This CDR3 region has 17 residues. V was shortened by 0 bases and J by 0 bases, with 17 bases between the two germline ends. CDR3: CSARDTGLLGTNYGYTF. CDR3 sequence (DNA): TGCAGTGCTAGAGATACAGGACTGTTGGGGACTAACTATGGCTACACCTTC.

This chain joins TRBV7-9 and TRBJ1-1; 7 bases map to TRBD1. CDR3 length: 15 amino acids. Per germline, CDR1 SEHNR and CDR2 FQNEAQ (reference sequence). With V trimmed by 8 bases and J by 7 bases, 16 bases remained unmatched. CDR3 DNA: TGTGCCAGCGGGACAATCGCGACAGGGATGGTTGAAGCTTTCTTT. This translates into CASGTIATGMVEAFF.

This clonotype has only a few counts. The chain carries TRBV11-1 and TRBJ2-1; D is uncertain. V was shortened by 4 bases and J by 4 bases, with 23 bases between the two germline ends. CDR1 and CDR2 (germline): SGHAT, FQDESV (reference sequence). This CDR3 spans 18 amino acids. In DNA, the CDR3 is TGTGCCAGCAGCTCGCGTTCTCTACCATCCAGAAAATACAATGAGCAGTTCTTC. As protein: CASSSRSLPSRKYNEQFF.

There are a few counts of this clonotype. The V and J genes are TRBV28 and TRBJ1-6, with D hard to call. CDR1 and CDR2 from the germline V gene are MDHEN and SYDVKM. The CDR3 is 15 residues long. Trimming left V 4 bases short and J 9 bases short, with 16 bases between. CDR3 nucleotides: TGTGCCAGCAGTTCCCGGACCGCTGCGAGTTCACCCCTCCACTTT. Amino acid sequence: CASSSRTAASSPLHF.

The V call is TRBV11-2, the J call TRBJ2-7; 9 bases are a match to TRBD1. The germline V gene has CDR1 SGHAT and CDR2 FQNNGV. The CDR3 runs to 18 residues. With 5 bases clipped from V and 0 bases from J, the junction kept 14 bases outside the gene matches. CDR3 sequence: CASSRILADRGNSYEQYF. The CDR3 DNA is TGTGCCAGCAGCCGAATCCTCGCCGACAGGGGGAACTCCTACGAGCAGTACTTC.

V gene TRBV5-5 combines with J gene TRBJ1-2, with a weak D call TRBD1 (6 bases). The CDR3 has 16 amino acids. The germline CDR1 and CDR2 sequences are SGHKS and YYEKEE (reference sequence). V lost 5 bases, J lost 4 bases, and 21 bases lay in between. In DNA, the CDR3 is TGTGCCAGCAGGCATCCGGACAGCCGAGGTAGCTATGGCTACACCTTC. This sequence encodes CASRHPDSRGSYGYTF.

J is TRBJ1-5 and V is TRBV20-1; TRBD1 is a possible D gene (6 bases). This CDR3 comprises 13 residues. Trimming left V 3 bases short and J 5 bases short, with 11 bases between. CDR1 and CDR2 (germline): DFQATT, SNEGSKA (reference sequence). CDR3 bases: TGCAGTGCTAGTCTAGGGGGTGATCAGCCCCAGCATTTT. Protein: CSASLGGDQPQHF.

V is TRBV20-1 and J is TRBJ1-1; perhaps TRBD1 as D (5 bases). CDR1 is DFQATT and CDR2 is SNEGSKA in the germline V gene (reference sequence). The ends were cut back, 2 bases at V and 1 base at J, with 11 bases in the middle. The CDR3 runs to 14 residues. The DNA for the CDR3 is TGCAGTGCTAGAATCCCAGGGTCGAACACTGAAGCTTTCTTT. Translated: CSARIPGSNTEAFF.